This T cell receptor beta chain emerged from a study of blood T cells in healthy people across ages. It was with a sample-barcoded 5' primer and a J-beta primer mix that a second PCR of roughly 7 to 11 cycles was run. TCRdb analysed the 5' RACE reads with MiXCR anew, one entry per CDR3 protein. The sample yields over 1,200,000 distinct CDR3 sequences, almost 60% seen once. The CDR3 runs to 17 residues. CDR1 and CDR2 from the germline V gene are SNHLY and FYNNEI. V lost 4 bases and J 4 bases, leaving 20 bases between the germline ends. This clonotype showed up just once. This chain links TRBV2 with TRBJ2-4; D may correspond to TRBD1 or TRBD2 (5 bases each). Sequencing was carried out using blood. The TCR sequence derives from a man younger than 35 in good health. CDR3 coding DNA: TGTGCCAGCAGTGTAGGGACCTACATTACACCTAAAAACATTCAGTACTTC. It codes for CASSVGTYITPKNIQYF.